This is a list of T cell receptor beta chains from one sample in a study of cytomegalovirus exposure and HLA in healthy donors. The data were produced by immunoSEQ multiplex PCR, yet TCRdb's version contains in-frame clones alone and is incomplete. There are over 150,000 clones in the sample; just over 75% occur only once, and less than 1.5% lies in the top ten. The sequencing input was PBMCs. The source of these receptors is a woman aged 25-40 years in good health and CMV-seropositive. Both conserved end residues are part of each CDR3. A D gene is named only where the DNA matches it firmly. The size of a clone is reported for some rows only, either as once, few or many, or as a class for expanded clones.

v_gene	j_gene	d_gene	abundance	CDR3aa	CDR3nt
TRBV5-1	TRBJ2-2	TRBD1	once	CASSYSIRDRALMNTGELFF	TGCGCCAGCAGCTACTCGATTCGGGACAGGGCGTTGATGAACACCGGGGAGCTGTTTTTT
TRBV28	TRBJ1-2	NA	NA	CASTSGGYGYTF	TGTGCCAGCACCTCGGGTGGTTATGGCTACACCTTC
TRBV6-4	TRBJ1-1	NA	NA	CASSESRVSEAFF	TGTGCCAGCAGTGAGTCCAGGGTCAGTGAAGCTTTCTTT
TRBV27	TRBJ2-7	NA	NA	CASSPLPSYEQYF	TGTGCCAGCAGTCCCCTACCCTCCTACGAGCAGTACTTC
TRBV27	TRBJ1-4	NA	few	CASRAGLNEKLFF	TGTGCCAGCAGGGCCGGGTTAAATGAAAAACTGTTTTTT
TRBV7-9	TRBJ2-1	TRBD2	NA	CASSPLAGSSYNEQFF	TGTGCCAGCAGCCCTTTAGCGGGGAGCTCCTACAATGAGCAGTTCTTC
TRBV14	TRBJ2-7	NA	few	CASSQDGQSYEQYF	TGTGCCAGCAGCCAAGATGGGCAGTCCTACGAGCAGTACTTC
TRBV25-1	TRBJ1-5	NA	NA	CASSLAHSNQPQHF	TGTGCCAGCAGTTTGGCTCATAGCAATCAGCCCCAGCATTTT
TRBV10-3	TRBJ1-3	NA	once	CAVMGPATLSGNTIYF	TGTGCGGTAATGGGGCCAGCAACGCTCTCTGGAAACACCATATATTTT
TRBV13	TRBJ2-3	TRBD2	few	CASSLGTSGTDTQYF	TGTGCCAGCAGCTTGGGGACTAGCGGTACAGATACGCAGTATTTT
TRBV7-2	TRBJ2-7	NA	few	CASSFSLAGYEQYF	TGTGCCAGCAGCTTCTCCCTAGCCGGCTACGAGCAGTACTTC
TRBV27	TRBJ1-2	NA	NA	CASSLPGQGYTF	TGTGCCAGCAGTTTACCAGGGCAGGGCTACACCTTC
TRBV14	TRBJ1-4	NA	NA	CASSLDRLNEKLFF	TGTGCCAGCAGCCTCGACAGGCTTAATGAAAAACTGTTTTTT
TRBV11-3	TRBJ2-1	TRBD2	once	CASSSPWGGGRDEQFF	TGTGCCAGCAGTTCCCCCTGGGGGGGAGGTAGGGATGAGCAGTTCTTC
TRBV5-1	TRBJ2-7	TRBD2	medium-sized	CASSLSVGRAGDPYF	TGCGCCAGCAGCTTATCCGTCGGCCGAGCGGGAGATCCGTACTTC
TRBV29-1	TRBJ2-7	TRBD1	NA	CSAGGAGGSYEQYF	TGCAGCGCTGGGGGCGCAGGGGGCTCCTACGAGCAGTACTTC
TRBV12-5	TRBJ2-5	NA	NA	CASALGQGQETQYF	TGTGCTAGTGCTCTGGGGCAGGGACAAGAGACCCAGTACTTC